Included here is one TCR beta chain sequence, with context. The antigen is not known. Incorporated into the TCR beta cDNA libraries were unique molecular identifiers, which served to reduce PCR and sequencing biases. From roughly 1 to 10 million T cells, 500,000 or so cDNA molecules were obtained. From the PCR reads, TCRdb called clonotypes with MiXCR, one entry per CDR3 protein. The sample consists of about half a million distinct CDR3 sequences, under 55% of them appearing once. The germline V gene has CDR1 SGHDT and CDR2 YYEEEE. Trimming pared 0 bases from V and 13 bases from J, leaving 11 bases between. The CDR3 has 12 residues. The data stem from a study of post-analysis software for immune sequencing data. Study outcomes and limitations: In patients, about 5 TRBV segments were more frequent than in controls, with TRBV5-6, TRBV5-1 and TRBV20-1 among them. Samples from one preparation batch, clustered by F measure, grouped strongly together. For normalized Chao1 diversity, multiple sclerosis patients scored significantly lower than controls did.

Sequencing was done on a sample of blood. The chain combines TRBV5-6 with TRBJ2-4, with unresolved D. The receptor's source is a girl aged 10 to 17 with multiple sclerosis. CDR3 amino acids: CASSLDGIEQYF. CDR3 bases: TGTGCCAGCAGCTTGGATGGGATTGAGCAGTACTTC.